The source of this TCR beta chain is a study of T cells after yellow fever vaccination. As for the study in general: When fractions had low cell numbers, they were prepared with SMART-Seq v4 Ultra Low Input. Whole-study results and caveats: Of the clonotypes, a small share occurred in both CD4 and CD8 compartments. Most clones from primary vaccination were detected again post-booster (around 95% CD4, 88% CD8).

Worth noting for this clonotype: Its antigen remains unidentified.

5'RACE template switching added a universal primer site and UMIs to TCR cDNA. TCRdb reprocessed the 5' RACE reads with MiXCR, giving one entry per CDR3 protein. The repertoire holds 320,000 or so distinct CDR3 sequences, roughly 7.5% seen once, with under 20% in the top ten. V was pared by 2 bases and J by 7 bases, with 9 bases between. The CDR3 contains 13 residues. The receptor was derived from a man aged 18 to 29 who received the YFV17D yellow fever vaccine. The V call is TRBV12-3 or TRBV12-4, the J call TRBJ1-5; no clear D gene. The specimen comprised PBMCs, sampled around 45 days after the first yellow fever vaccination. Here the CDR3 DNA reads TGTGCCAGCAGTTTATTGGCAAACCAGCCCCAGCATTTT. This gives the protein CASSLLANQPQHF.